The text below deals with one T cell receptor beta chain. The antigen remains undetermined. TCRdb used MiXCR to reprocess the RT-PCR reads, holding one entry per CDR3 protein. The sample includes 500,000 to 600,000 distinct CDR3 sequences, 7.6% of them seen just once. The data stem from a study of response to subunit inactivated influenza vaccine. Regarding the study as a whole: Only a handful of new T cells, the authors suggested, are recruited with each seasonal influenza vaccination.

Trimming cost V 3 bases and J 7 bases, with 9 bases left between them. Germline-derived CDR1 and CDR2 are ENHRY and SYGVKD. The CDR3 has 12 amino acids. The sequence derives from a man between 50 and 75 years old who received an inactivated influenza vaccine. This sequence joins TRBV10-3 and TRBJ1-2; D remains unclear. The sample here was PBMCs from blood, taken 23 months after vaccination. The CDR3 region has the DNA TGTGCCATCAGTGAAAGGGATTCTGGCTACACCTTC. This encodes CAISERDSGYTF.